The TCR beta chain under discussion was sequenced for a study of cytomegalovirus exposure and HLA in healthy donors. Study-wide points: Highly shared variants forming one cluster were likely a sequencing artifact. TCR beta chains associated with HLA were, in a later analysis, more clonally expanded than equally common others.

A note on this clone: The antigen is unknown.

PCR used 60 Vbeta primers and 13 Jbeta primers. Profiling relied on immunoSEQ multiplex PCR, and the TCRdb table lists in-frame clones only, not all of them. Listed are under 200,000 clones; 2.1% falls within the top ten. CDR1 is SGHTA and CDR2 is FQGNSA in the germline V gene. CDR3 length equals 17 residues. V shed 6 bases, J shed 2 bases, and the junction held 12 bases outside the gene matches. Material: PBMCs. This TCR was sampled from a young man in good health and CMV-seronegative. The rearrangement links TRBV7-2 to TRBJ2-5; 10 positions agree with TRBD2. The DNA of the CDR3 is TGTGCCAGCAGTTATCCCGCGAGCGGGAGGGGGCAAGAGACCCAGTACTTC. Translating gives CASSYPASGRGQETQYF.